The 21 T cell receptor beta chains presented below share a single source sample, sequenced in a study of sequential checkpoint blockade in melanoma. TCRdb's table, derived via immunoSEQ multiplex PCR, lists solely in-frame clones and lacks some. The table records roughly 13,000 clones, approximately 68% of them present only once. Sample treatment: randomized to nivolumab then ipilimumab (arm A) or the reverse (arm B). The starting material was CD8+ T cells sorted from blood (inferred from file names), obtained from a patient given nivolumab and ipilimumab in sequence. These receptors were taken from a human donor with melanoma.

The sample holds a few counts of this clone. This chain uses TRBV19 with TRBJ1-1; 8 bases match TRBD1. Germline V gives CDR1 LNHDA, CDR2 SQIVND (reference sequence). Losses at the gene ends were 6 bases for V and 3 bases for J; bases not matched to a gene: 3. CDR3 size: 13 residues. CDR3 sequence reads: CASSLRGHTEAFF. The CDR3 nucleotides read TGTGCCAGTAGCCTCAGGGGGCACACTGAAGCTTTCTTT. Filled out from reference TRBV19 and TRBJ1-1, the complete variable domain reads DGGITQSPKYLFRKEGQNVTLSCEQNLNHDAMYWYRQDPGQGLRLIYYSQIVNDFQKGDIAEGYSVSREKKESFPLTVTSAQKNPTAFYLCASSLRGHTEAFFGQGTRLTVV.

The chain links TRBV19 to TRBJ2-7; 9 nucleotides line up with TRBD1. This CDR3 has 14 residues. CDR1 LNHDA and CDR2 SQIVND come from the germline V gene (reference sequence). The ends lost 4 bases at V and 2 bases at J; junction bases unmatched: 3. CDR3: CASSTGQGTYEQYF. CDR3 sequence (DNA): TGTGCCAGTAGTACGGGACAGGGAACCTACGAGCAGTACTTC.

This rearrangement joins TRBV7-9 to TRBJ2-7; TRBD2 matches at 8 bases. From germline, CDR1 is SEHNR and CDR2 FQNEAQ (reference sequence). The CDR3 totals 15 residues. With 4 bases clipped from V and 5 bases from J, the junction kept 10 bases outside the gene matches. CDR3 region: CASSSPGGVSNEQYF. CDR3 in DNA: TGTGCCAGCAGCTCCCCGGGGGGGGTGTCGAACGAGCAGTACTTC.

This sequence joins TRBV11-1 and TRBJ2-1; maybe TRBD2 (7 bases). This CDR3 is built from 14 residues. The germline gives CDR1 SGHAT, CDR2 FQDESV (reference sequence). Trimming pared 5 bases from V and 8 bases from J, leaving 16 bases between. The CDR3 DNA sequence: TGTGCCAGCAGCGAGGGCGGGGGCAGGGATGAGCAGTTCTTC. Its translation is CASSEGGGRDEQFF.

The sample holds one count of this clone. The V call is TRBV4-1, the J call TRBJ1-1; TRBD1 matches at 8 bases. The V gene end was trimmed by 4 bases and the J gene end by 0 bases; junction bases not matched to a gene: 4. The germline V gene encodes CDR1 MGHRA and CDR2 YSYEKL. This CDR3 region has 15 residues. CDR3 bases: TGCGCCAGCAGCCTTGAGACAGGGGTGAACACTGAAGCTTTCTTT. This codes for CASSLETGVNTEAFF.

The V and J genes are TRBV7-9 and TRBJ2-7; D remains ambiguous. The CDR3 sequence is 13 residues long. CDR1 and CDR2 from the germline V gene are SEHNR and FQNEAQ (reference sequence). Trimming took 1 base from V and 2 from J, leaving 6 bases between them. The CDR3 spells CASSLGSAYEQYF. DNA of the CDR3: TGTGCCAGCAGCTTAGGGTCAGCCTACGAGCAGTACTTC.

There are a few counts of this clone. This rearrangement joins TRBV22-1 to TRBJ2-6; the tabulated D call, TRBD1, remains unverified against the DNA. TRBV22-1 is recorded as a pseudogene. There are 18 residues in the CDR3. The CDR3 here is CPGSHTGSEQSRANVLTF. CDR3 in DNA: TGTCCTGGGAGTCACACAGGAAGCGAACAAAGTCGGGCCAACGTCCTGACTTTC.

V usage is TRBV5-5 and J usage is TRBJ1-5; D gene unclear. There are 15 residues in the CDR3. Germline loops: CDR1 SGHKS, CDR2 YYEKEE (reference sequence). Trimming removed 1 base from V and 3 bases from J, with 11 bases in between. The CDR3 region has the DNA TGTGCCAGCAGCTTGCTTAGTGCTTCCAATCAGCCCCAGCATTTT. It encodes CASSLLSASNQPQHF.

A single count supports this clone. The chain recombines TRBV7-9 with TRBJ1-2, with TRBD1 matching over 11 bases. Germline V gene sequence: CDR1 SEHNR, CDR2 FQNEAQ (reference sequence). CDR3 size: 14 residues. J was trimmed by 4 bases and V by 8 bases; bases with no gene match: 6. The CDR3 region is CASGFGTGGYGYTF. In nucleotides, the CDR3 is TGTGCCAGCGGATTCGGGACAGGGGGCTATGGCTACACCTTC.

J is TRBJ2-1 and V is TRBV5-1; TRBD1 is a possible D gene (6 bases). The germline V and J ends were trimmed by 1 base and 2 bases, with 13 bases remaining between them. The CDR3 contains 16 residues. Germline loops: CDR1 SGHRS, CDR2 YFSETQ. The CDR3 DNA reads TGCGCCAGCAGCTTGCCAGGGGCGCGGCCCTACAATGAGCAGTTCTTC. It encodes CASSLPGARPYNEQFF.

This sequence joins TRBV6-5 and TRBJ1-2; TRBD1 might be the D (5 bases). Trimming removed 0 bases from V and 5 bases from J, with 10 bases in between. This CDR3 spans 14 amino acids. The germline V gene encodes CDR1 MNHEY and CDR2 SVGAGI. Here the CDR3 DNA reads TGTGCCAGCAGTTACTCGGGGGGTGGGTATGGCTACACCTTC. It specifies CASSYSGGGYGYTF.

In DNA form, the CDR3 reads TGCGCCAGCAGCTTGGGACGGGAAGGGAACACTGAAGCTTTCTTT. Its protein product is CASSLGREGNTEAFF. V usage is TRBV5-1 and J usage is TRBJ1-1; D unresolved. Per germline, CDR1 SGHRS and CDR2 YFSETQ. V lost 0 bases, J lost 1 base, and 10 bases lay in between. The CDR3 has 15 residues.

This chain connects TRBV27 to TRBJ2-7, with 13 positions matching TRBD2. Germline V gene data show CDR1 as MNHEY and CDR2 as SMNVEV (reference sequence). J was trimmed by 7 bases and V by 3 bases; bases with no gene match: 12. This CDR3 has 17 amino acids. The CDR3 sequence is CASSFTPGLAGIGEQYF. CDR3 in DNA: TGTGCCAGCAGTTTTACCCCGGGACTAGCGGGAATCGGGGAGCAGTACTTC.

The chain carries TRBV7-6 and TRBJ2-6; 9 bases align to TRBD1. The CDR3 sequence is 18 residues long. V trimming: 1 base; J trimming: 3 bases; junction bases outside the gene matches: 7. In germline, CDR1 is SGHVS, CDR2 FNYEAQ. CDR3 amino acids: CASSLETGGGLGANVLTF. In DNA, the CDR3 is TGTGCCAGCAGCTTAGAAACAGGGGGCGGACTTGGGGCCAACGTCCTGACTTTC.

Only a few counts were recorded for this clone. The V and J genes are TRBV14 and TRBJ2-1, with TRBD2 identical over 13 bases. The CDR3 has 15 amino acids. The germline gives CDR1 SGHDN, CDR2 FVKESK. The ends lost 4 bases at V and 14 bases at J; junction bases unmatched: 11. CDR3 amino acids: CASSLPRTSGSKEFF. As DNA, the CDR3 is TGTGCCAGCAGCCTACCTAGGACTAGCGGGAGCAAGGAGTTCTTC.

A remark on this clone: Other DNA sequences in this specimen translate into the identical CDR3. V gene TRBV6-1 combines with J gene TRBJ1-5; tentative D call: TRBD1 (5 bases). The CDR3 is 15 residues long. Trimming took off 3 bases at V and 0 bases at J, with 9 bases between the two ends. In germline, CDR1 is MNHNS, CDR2 SASEGT. Written as DNA, the CDR3 is TGTGCCAGCAGTGAGGCGACAGTTAGCAATCAGCCCCAGCATTTT. This encodes CASSEATVSNQPQHF.

The chain couples TRBV7-9 to TRBJ2-7, with 7 bases aligning to TRBD2. The CDR3 has 15 residues. Unmatched junction bases numbered 6, after V lost 1 base and J lost 3 bases. The germline V gene encodes CDR1 SEHNR and CDR2 FQNEAQ (reference sequence). In nucleotides, the CDR3 is TGTGCCAGCAGCTTAGAGGCTAGCGGTATCTACGAGCAGTACTTC. Encoded protein: CASSLEASGIYEQYF.

The chain carries TRBV7-9 and TRBJ2-4; 7 positions match TRBD1. The CDR3 has 14 amino acids. V lost 1 base and J lost 7; bases outside the gene matches: 4. Germline loops: CDR1 SEHNR, CDR2 FQNEAQ (reference sequence). The DNA of the CDR3 is TGTGCCAGCAGCTTAGACAGGGGACCGAACATTCAGTACTTC. Residues: CASSLDRGPNIQYF.

The count of this clone is one. This sequence joins TRBV5-1 and TRBJ2-1, with 11 bases matching TRBD1. V was clipped by 3 bases and J by 8 bases; unmatched bases: 13. Germline-derived CDR1 and CDR2 are SGHRS and YFSETQ. This CDR3 contains 17 residues. For the CDR3, the DNA is TGCGCCAGCAGCTGGAGGACGGACAGGGGGCTGGGGGATGAGCAGTTCTTC. Translation gives CASSWRTDRGLGDEQFF.

This clone has only a few counts. This chain uses TRBV14 with TRBJ1-2; D may be TRBD1 (6 bases). Germline V gene sequence: CDR1 SGHDN, CDR2 FVKESK. The CDR3 has 14 amino acids. Trimming stripped 6 bases from V and 3 bases from J, with 14 bases between. The CDR3 DNA sequence: TGTGCCAGCAGTGCGACAGGAGACTACTATGGCTACACCTTC. As protein: CASSATGDYYGYTF.

The chain carries TRBV4-3 and TRBJ2-7; 7 bases match TRBD1. V shed 4 bases and J 1 base; nucleotides not matched to a gene: 4. CDR1 is LGHNA, CDR2 YSLEER, per germline. CDR3 length: 14 residues. The DNA of the CDR3 is TGCGCCAGCAGCCCCTACAGGGGATCCTACGAGCAGTACTTC. Translating it yields CASSPYRGSYEQYF.